This entry concerns a single TCR beta chain. With V trimmed by 4 bases and J by 12 bases, 7 bases remained unmatched. CDR1 is KGHSH and CDR2 is LQKENI in the germline V gene. This CDR3 contains 13 residues. The entry originates in a study of blood T cell repertoires in COVID-19. Overall study: The analysed material was cDNA or gDNA that came from T cells, B-cell-depleted T cells, or PBMCs.

Authors' data handling: Estimation of nucleated cell counts was performed using reference gene primer amplification. Measured with immunoSEQ multiplex PCR; TCRdb has only the in-frame clones, and not every one. That table supplies the V and J calls and clone size; D and trimming were determined from the DNA. The sample yields about 320,000 clones, roughly 86% seen once. What was sequenced was peripheral blood. The source is a woman between 50 and 59 years old with acute or convalescent COVID-19. This chain uses TRBV18 with TRBJ2-1; 9 nucleotides match TRBD2. The CDR3 DNA is TGTGCCAGCTCACTTAGACTAGCGGTGGGGCAGTTCTTC. As protein: CASSLRLAVGQFF.